These 7 T cell receptor beta chains came from one sample sequenced in a study of monozygotic twins with inflammatory bowel disease. TCRdb re-called the 5' RACE reads, yielding one record per CDR3 amino acid sequence without DNA. The table lists hundreds of thousands of distinct CDR3 sequences. Sequenced sample: blood. The source is a human donor with ulcerative colitis or Crohn's disease, or a healthy co-twin of an affected twin (not recorded which).

The chain is built from TRBV20-1 and TRBJ2-2; TCRdb picks TRBD1, but there is no DNA to check that call. The CDR3 extends over 12 amino acids. Germline values: CDR1 DFQATT, CDR2 SNEGSKA (reference sequence). CDR3: CSARSGTGELFF.

This rearrangement joins TRBV28 to TRBJ2-5. This CDR3 contains 11 residues. Germline V CDR1 and CDR2: MDHEN, SYDVKM. The chain's CDR3 is CASSLQRTQYF.

The rearrangement joins TRBV7-2 to TRBJ2-3; TCRdb indicates TRBD2, and absent DNA this call remains unverified. Germline V lookup: CDR1 SGHTA, CDR2 FQGNSA. This CDR3 has 17 amino acids. CDR3 in amino acids: CASSTWTTSGVTDTQYF.

The rearrangement links TRBV15 to TRBJ2-2; TCRdb selects TRBD2, and the lack of DNA leaves this call unchecked. Germline V gene lookup returns CDR1 LNHNV and CDR2 YYDKDF (reference sequence). This CDR3 contains 17 residues. The CDR3 loop reads CATSRGRGALRTGELFF. Based on the CDR3 plus reference TRBV15 and TRBJ2-2, the full variable domain is DAMVIQNPRYQVTQFGKPVTLSCSQTLNHNVMYWYQQKSSQAPKLLFHYYDKDFNNEADTPDNFQSRRPNTSFCFLDIRSPGLGDTAMYLCATSRGRGALRTGELFFGEGSRLTVL.

The CDR3 reads CSARGSDRANYGYTF. The gene calls are TRBV20-1 and TRBJ1-2; with no DNA, the TCRdb D assignment of TRBD1 cannot be verified. Germline CDR1 is DFQATT and CDR2 is SNEGSKA (reference sequence). The CDR3 has 15 residues.

This chain connects TRBV15 to TRBJ2-3; TCRdb returns TRBD1, unconfirmable since there is no DNA. Germline V CDR1 and CDR2: LNHNV, YYDKDF (reference sequence). The CDR3 consists of 20 residues. CDR3 amino acids: CATSRGAEGVWARVTDTQYF.

The chain is built from TRBV5-1 and TRBJ2-7. Looked up from germline, CDR1 is SGHRS and CDR2 is YFSETQ. This CDR3 has 16 residues. This CDR3 is CASSLGPATSWNEQYF. The whole variable domain, filled in from reference TRBV5-1 and TRBJ2-7, reads KAGVTQTPRYLIKTRGQQVTLSCSPISGHRSVSWYQQTPGQGLQFLFEYFSETQRNKGNFPGRFSGRQFSNSRSEMNVSTLELGDSALYLCASSLGPATSWNEQYFGPGTRLTVT.